What follows are 3 T cell receptor beta chains derived from one specimen sequenced in a study of CD8+CD57+ T cells in acquired aplastic anemia. It was genomic DNA that served as the template for profiling TCR beta VDJ and CDR3. MiXCR, applied by TCRdb to the reads, yields one record per CDR3 protein. The sample comprises about 210,000 distinct CDR3 sequences, approximately 60% of which are singletons, and approximately 32% rests with the top ten. Sequencing used sorted CD4+, CD8+, or CD8+CD57+ T cells (not recorded which) from PBMCs. These receptors all stem from a human donor in good health.

The chain combines TRBV7-6 with TRBJ2-5; 11 bases agree with TRBD1. From germline, CDR1 is SGHVS and CDR2 FNYEAQ. The CDR3 is made up of 15 amino acids. After removal of 5 bases from V and 5 bases from J, the junction contained 7 bases not matched to a gene. DNA for the CDR3: TGTGCCAGCAGCGAGGACAGGGGGCAATGGGAGACCCAGTACTTC. Residues: CASSEDRGQWETQYF.

This clonotype has only one observation. The gene calls are TRBV19 and TRBJ1-1; D might be TRBD1 (6 bases). Deletions cut 3 bases from V and 0 bases from J, with 17 bases between. CDR1 and CDR2 from the germline V gene are LNHDA and SQIVND (reference sequence). This CDR3 is built from 17 residues. The CDR3 reads CASSIGGTGLLNTEAFF. In DNA, the CDR3 is TGTGCCAGTAGTATTGGGGGAACAGGGCTGTTGAACACTGAAGCTTTCTTT. The full variable domain, rest sourced from reference TRBV19 and TRBJ1-1, is DGGITQSPKYLFRKEGQNVTLSCEQNLNHDAMYWYRQDPGQGLRLIYYSQIVNDFQKGDIAEGYSVSREKKESFPLTVTSAQKNPTAFYLCASSIGGTGLLNTEAFFGQGTRLTVV.

This chain uses TRBV24-1 with TRBJ2-5, with D perhaps TRBD1 (6 bases). The CDR3 is made up of 16 amino acids. Germline CDR1 is KGHDR and CDR2 is SFDVKD. The ends were cut back, 2 bases at V and 1 base at J, with 13 bases in the middle. The CDR3: CATSDSTGFTQETQYF. The CDR3 region has the DNA TGTGCCACCAGTGATTCCACAGGGTTCACCCAAGAGACCCAGTACTTC.